Presented here are 25 T cell receptor beta chains from one specimen sequenced in a study of cytomegalovirus exposure and HLA in healthy donors. This PCR relied on a set of 60 Vbeta primers and 13 Jbeta primers. Clones were sequenced by immunoSEQ multiplex PCR, and TCRdb holds only the in-frame ones, with some missing. This table has more than 95,000 clones, roughly two thirds appearing once. Sequences were obtained from PBMCs. Receptors were obtained from a man younger than 45 in good health and CMV-seronegative.

The chain joins TRBV13 to TRBJ1-1; D is unresolved. V gave up 5 bases and J gave up 0 bases, with 4 bases separating them. Germline-derived CDR1 and CDR2 are PRHDT and FYEKMQ (reference sequence). CDR3 length equals 12 residues. In DNA, the CDR3 is TGTGCCAGCAGCGAGATGAACACTGAAGCTTTCTTT. This codes for CASSEMNTEAFF.

The chain combines TRBV7-9 with TRBJ2-7; D is perhaps TRBD1 (6 bases). The CDR3 loop spans 14 amino acids. Germline V gene sequence: CDR1 SEHNR, CDR2 FQNEAQ (reference sequence). V was cut by 2 bases and J by 2 bases, with 10 bases left in between. The CDR3 nucleotides are TGTGCCAGCAGCTTAAGGGCAGGGGCCTACGAGCAGTACTTC. It yields the protein CASSLRAGAYEQYF. The entire variable domain, with the rest obtained from reference TRBV7-9 and TRBJ2-7, is as follows: DTGVSQNPRHKITKRGQNVTFRCDPISEHNRLYWYRQTLGQGPEFLTYFQNEAQLEKSRLLSDRFSAERPKGSFSTLEIQRTEQGDSAMYLCASSLRAGAYEQYFGPGTRLTVT.

The chain joins TRBV4-2 to TRBJ1-6; 7 positions match TRBD1. The CDR3 is 16 residues long. The J segment lost 6 bases and the V segment lost 0 bases, leaving 5 bases of the junction unmatched. Germline assignment: CDR1 LGHNA and CDR2 YNFKEQ. CDR3 DNA sequence: TGTGCCAGCAGCCAAGATCAAGGGACAGTTAATTCACCCCTCCACTTT. Encoded protein: CASSQDQGTVNSPLHF.

The sample holds a few counts of this clone. J is TRBJ1-2 and V is TRBV27; 8 positions agree with TRBD1. The CDR3 loop spans 14 amino acids. V trimming: 6 bases; J trimming: 2 bases; junction bases outside the gene matches: 5. The germline V gene encodes CDR1 MNHEY and CDR2 SMNVEV (reference sequence). CDR3 coding DNA: TGTGCCAGCAGGGACCGGGACAGGAACTATGGCTACACCTTC. The encoded protein is CASRDRDRNYGYTF.

The chain combines TRBV19 with TRBJ1-5, with TRBD1 as a possible D gene (6 bases). Between the trimmed V and J ends, which lost 8 bases and 6 bases, there was a span of 11 bases. The CDR3 runs 12 residues. Germline V gene lookup returns CDR1 LNHDA and CDR2 SQIVND (reference sequence). CDR3 sequence (DNA): TGTGCCAGTGCCCAGGGGACTCAGCCCCAGCATTTT. This translates into CASAQGTQPQHF.

The chain carries TRBV20-1 and TRBJ2-7; 7 bases are a match to TRBD1. The germline V gene has CDR1 DFQATT and CDR2 SNEGSKA (reference sequence). V shed 6 bases and J 5 bases; nucleotides not matched to a gene: 4. The CDR3 covers 11 residues. In DNA form, the CDR3 reads TGCAGTGCGGGCAGGGGGAACGAGCAGTACTTC. Residues: CSAGRGNEQYF.

The V gene is TRBV6-5, the J gene TRBJ1-5; 7 nucleotides line up with TRBD1. This CDR3 is 14 amino acids long. Per germline, CDR1 MNHEY and CDR2 SVGAGI. Trimming took 6 bases from V and 2 from J; bases not matched to a gene: 4. The CDR3 region has the DNA TGTGCCAGCAGAACCGGGACAGGCAATCAGCCCCAGCATTTT. This sequence encodes CASRTGTGNQPQHF.

The chain has TRBV14 and TRBJ2-5; D is uncertain. Germline V gene lookup returns CDR1 SGHDN and CDR2 FVKESK. The CDR3 contains 14 residues. V gave up 1 base and J gave up 4 bases, with 10 bases separating them. CDR3 region: CASSQGMRVETQYF. As DNA, the CDR3 is TGTGCCAGCAGCCAAGGAATGAGAGTAGAGACCCAGTACTTC.

As DNA, the CDR3 is TGTGCCAGCAGCTCAGGACTGAACATTCAGTACTTC. Residues: CASSSGLNIQYF. V is TRBV5-8 and J is TRBJ2-4; D possibly corresponds to TRBD2 (5 bases). With 3 bases removed from V and 7 bases from J, the gap between germline ends came to 8 bases. CDR1 is SGHTS, CDR2 YDEGEE, per germline. There are 12 residues in the CDR3.

This clone was observed a handful of times. The chain uses TRBV29-1 and TRBJ2-1; 12 bases line up with TRBD2. The germline gives CDR1 SQVTM, CDR2 ANQGSEA. With V trimmed by 4 bases and J by 3 bases, 1 base remained unmatched. The CDR3 length is 14 residues. CDR3 nucleotides: TGCAGCGTTGGGACTAGCGGGATCTACAATGAGCAGTTCTTC. Residues: CSVGTSGIYNEQFF.

This clone has just a few counts. The chain links TRBV6-5 to TRBJ2-5, with D maybe TRBD1 (6 bases). The germline CDR1 and CDR2 sequences are MNHEY and SVGAGI. This CDR3 contains 15 residues. V was trimmed by 2 bases and J by 0 bases, leaving 10 bases between them. The CDR3 spells CASSYTRGYQETQYF. DNA for the CDR3: TGTGCCAGCAGTTACACCAGGGGTTACCAAGAGACCCAGTACTTC.

J is TRBJ1-6 and V is TRBV30, with D possibly matching TRBD1 (5 bases). V lost 1 base and J lost 10, with 11 bases in between. CDR1 and CDR2 (germline): GTSNPN, SVGIG (reference sequence). This CDR3 has 13 residues. CDR3 sequence reads: CAWSGQGVSPLHF. Written as DNA, the CDR3 is TGTGCCTGGAGTGGGCAGGGCGTCTCACCCCTCCACTTT.

Here the CDR3 DNA reads TGTGCCAGTAGTATAGCCTGGGACAGGGGAGAGACCCAGTACTTC. It encodes CASSIAWDRGETQYF. The chain couples TRBV19 to TRBJ2-5; 10 nucleotides line up with TRBD1. With V trimmed by 1 base and J by 4 bases, 3 bases remained unmatched. This CDR3 is 15 amino acids long. Looked up from germline, CDR1 is LNHDA and CDR2 is SQIVND (reference sequence).

V is TRBV6-5 and J is TRBJ2-1, with 7 bases that match TRBD1. The CDR3 totals 15 residues. The J segment lost 6 bases and the V segment lost 0 bases, leaving 5 bases of the junction unmatched. Germline V gene sequence: CDR1 MNHEY, CDR2 SVGAGI. The DNA of the CDR3 is TGTGCCAGCAGTTACTCGGTTAGGGGGCGCAATGAGCAGTTCTTC. This sequence encodes CASSYSVRGRNEQFF.

The CDR3 DNA follows: TGCGCCAGCAGCGAACAGGGTATGGGGAAAGGCCAAGAGACCCAGTACTTC. This gives the protein CASSEQGMGKGQETQYF. The chain joins TRBV5-1 to TRBJ2-5; D perhaps matches TRBD1 (6 bases). There are 17 residues in the CDR3. V was trimmed by 4 bases and J by 1 base, leaving 20 bases between them. Germline CDR1 reads SGHRS; CDR2 reads YFSETQ.

The chain links TRBV15 to TRBJ1-1; a weak D match, TRBD1 (5 bases). The V gene's germline CDR1 is LNHNV and CDR2 YYDKDF (reference sequence). The CDR3 is 15 residues long. Trimming cost V 4 bases and J 3 bases, with 15 bases left between them. The CDR3 loop is CATSKGHGGYTEAFF. CDR3 nucleotide sequence: TGTGCCACCAGCAAAGGTCACGGGGGTTACACTGAAGCTTTCTTT.

This clone has more than one count but fewer than ten. This sequence joins TRBV5-4 and TRBJ2-5, with TRBD2 identical over 16 bases. The length of the CDR3 is 17 residues. Germline assignment: CDR1 SGHNT and CDR2 YYREEE (reference sequence). Trimming cost V 6 bases and J 5 bases; bases outside gene matches: 10. The chain's CDR3 is CASKGTSGRAGAETQYF. CDR3 sequence (DNA): TGTGCCAGCAAAGGGACTAGCGGGAGGGCCGGCGCGGAGACCCAGTACTTC.

This clone was detected a few times. The rearrangement joins TRBV14 to TRBJ2-1; D gene ambiguous. Trimming took off 3 bases at V and 3 bases at J, with 6 bases between the two ends. This CDR3 spans 13 amino acids. Germline loops: CDR1 SGHDN, CDR2 FVKESK. The CDR3 nucleotides are TGTGCCAGCAGCCATGGCGGCTACAATGAGCAGTTCTTC. It is translated as CASSHGGYNEQFF.

The chain employs TRBV2 and TRBJ1-3, with D possibly being TRBD1 (5 bases). The CDR3 is 15 amino acids. Trimming took 6 bases from V and 1 from J, leaving 13 bases between them. The germline V gene encodes CDR1 SNHLY and CDR2 FYNNEI. CDR3 in amino acids: CASRGEQLSGNTIYF. CDR3 DNA sequence: TGTGCCAGCAGAGGGGAACAATTATCTGGAAACACCATATATTTT.

This clone was counted a single time. CDR3 amino acids: CAWSVRVGGNSPLHF. CDR3 DNA sequence: TGTGCCTGGAGTGTAAGGGTTGGAGGAAATTCACCCCTCCACTTT. This chain connects TRBV30 to TRBJ1-6; D is unresolved. Deletions cut 0 bases from V and 7 bases from J, with 13 bases between. CDR3 size: 15 residues. Germline lookup yields CDR1 GTSNPN and CDR2 SVGIG (reference sequence).

This clone was seen only once. The rearrangement joins TRBV27 to TRBJ1-6; D may be TRBD1 (6 bases). The CDR3 has 15 residues. Trimming left V 5 bases short and J 15 bases short, with 23 bases between. Germline CDR1 reads MNHEY; CDR2 reads SMNVEV (reference sequence). The CDR3 here is CASSPRTAPLGLLHF. The CDR3 DNA reads TGTGCCAGCAGTCCTAGGACAGCGCCCTTAGGTCTCCTCCACTTT.

This clone turned up a few times. The rearrangement joins TRBV30 to TRBJ2-7; the match to TRBD1 covers 9 bases. The CDR3 covers 15 residues. With 6 bases clipped from V and 3 bases from J, the junction kept 12 bases outside the gene matches. CDR1 GTSNPN and CDR2 SVGIG come from the germline V gene (reference sequence). In nucleotides, the CDR3 is TGTGCCTGCCCAAAATCGACAGGGGGGGACTACGAGCAGTACTTC. Protein sequence: CACPKSTGGDYEQYF.

The genes are TRBV29-1 and TRBJ2-1; 10 positions agree with TRBD2. V trimming: 6 bases; J trimming: 10 bases; junction bases outside the gene matches: 6. The germline gives CDR1 SQVTM, CDR2 ANQGSEA. The CDR3 contains 12 residues. CDR3 loop: CSVPPTSGEQFF. CDR3 DNA sequence: TGCAGCGTACCTCCGACTAGCGGGGAGCAGTTCTTC.

The chain couples TRBV7-9 to TRBJ2-1, with 8 positions matching TRBD1. CDR1 is SEHNR, CDR2 FQNEAQ, per germline (reference sequence). The J segment lost 7 bases and the V segment lost 0 bases, leaving 8 bases of the junction unmatched. The CDR3 loop spans 16 amino acids. The CDR3 sequence is CASSLAWQGAVNEQFF. In DNA form, the CDR3 reads TGTGCCAGCAGCTTAGCATGGCAGGGGGCTGTAAATGAGCAGTTCTTC.

The chain is built from TRBV5-4 and TRBJ2-7; the match to TRBD1 covers 9 bases. The CDR3 is 14 amino acids. The germline V gene encodes CDR1 SGHNT and CDR2 YYREEE (reference sequence). V lost 4 bases to trimming and J lost 3 bases; unmatched junction nucleotides: 5. The DNA for the CDR3 is TGTGCCAGCAGCCCCGGGGACAGGGTCTACGAGCAGTACTTC. Translated, it gives CASSPGDRVYEQYF.